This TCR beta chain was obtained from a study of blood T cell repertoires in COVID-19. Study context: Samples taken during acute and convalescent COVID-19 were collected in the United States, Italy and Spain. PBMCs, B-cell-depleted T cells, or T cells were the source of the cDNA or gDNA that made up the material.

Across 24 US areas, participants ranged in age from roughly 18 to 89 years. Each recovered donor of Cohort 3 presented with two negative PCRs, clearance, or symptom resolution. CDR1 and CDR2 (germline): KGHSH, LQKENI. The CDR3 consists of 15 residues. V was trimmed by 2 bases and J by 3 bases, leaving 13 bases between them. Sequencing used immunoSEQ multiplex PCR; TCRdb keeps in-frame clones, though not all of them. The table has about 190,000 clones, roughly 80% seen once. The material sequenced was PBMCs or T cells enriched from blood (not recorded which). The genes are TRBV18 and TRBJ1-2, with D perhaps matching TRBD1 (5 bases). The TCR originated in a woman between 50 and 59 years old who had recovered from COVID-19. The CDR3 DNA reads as TGTGCCAGCTCACCAGGGCAGGGTGGAGACTATGGCTACACCTTC. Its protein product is CASSPGQGGDYGYTF.